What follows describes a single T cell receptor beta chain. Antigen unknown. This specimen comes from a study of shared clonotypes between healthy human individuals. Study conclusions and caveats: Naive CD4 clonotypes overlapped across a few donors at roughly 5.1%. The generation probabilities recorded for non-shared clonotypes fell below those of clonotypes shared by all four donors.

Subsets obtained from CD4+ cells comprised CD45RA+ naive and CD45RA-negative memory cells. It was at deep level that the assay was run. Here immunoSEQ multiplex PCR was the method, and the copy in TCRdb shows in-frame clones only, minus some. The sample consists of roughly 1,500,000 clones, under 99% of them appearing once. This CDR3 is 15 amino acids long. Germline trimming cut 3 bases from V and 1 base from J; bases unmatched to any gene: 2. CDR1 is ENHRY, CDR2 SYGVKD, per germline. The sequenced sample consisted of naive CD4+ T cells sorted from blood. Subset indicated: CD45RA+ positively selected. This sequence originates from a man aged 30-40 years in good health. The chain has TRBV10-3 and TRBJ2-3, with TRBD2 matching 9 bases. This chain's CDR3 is CAISDQREGTDTQYF. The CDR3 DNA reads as TGTGCCATCAGTGACCAGCGGGAGGGCACAGATACGCAGTATTTT.